Below, 9 T cell receptor beta chains from the same sample are listed, as sequenced in a study of identical twins' blood T cells. Each CDR3 protein is one row after TCRdb ran MiXCR on the 5' RACE reads. The sample contains hundreds of thousands of distinct CDR3 sequences, 28% of which appear only once. Sequencing was carried out using PBMCs. The receptors come from a woman between 18 and 49 years old in good health.

This clonotype was seen a single time. The chain links TRBV6-6 to TRBJ2-3; D possibly corresponds to TRBD1 (6 bases). Germline assignment: CDR1 MNHNY and CDR2 SVGAGI (reference sequence). The germline V and J ends were trimmed by 4 bases and 4 bases, with 12 bases remaining between them. This CDR3 contains 14 residues. The CDR3 is CASSLTGTPDTQYF. The CDR3 bases are TGTGCCAGCAGTTTGACAGGCACCCCAGATACGCAGTATTTT.

This clonotype has only a few counts. V usage is TRBV2 and J usage is TRBJ2-1, with 10 bases fitting TRBD2. Germline CDR1 SNHLY, CDR2 FYNNEI. Trimming removed 8 bases from V and 8 bases from J; junction bases left unmatched: 9. The CDR3 contains 14 residues. CDR3 nucleotide sequence: TGTGCCAGCCAGACCGGGACTAGCGTCCATGAGCAGTTCTTC. Encoded protein: CASQTGTSVHEQFF.

The genes are TRBV9 and TRBJ1-5; D not resolved. The germline V gene encodes CDR1 SGDLS and CDR2 YYNGEE. Trimming stripped 1 base from V and 3 bases from J, with 11 bases between. CDR3 length: 15 amino acids. The CDR3 here is CASSVSFNPNQPQHF. The CDR3 nucleotides are TGTGCCAGCAGCGTATCCTTCAACCCCAATCAGCCCCAGCATTTT.

In this sample, this clonotype turned up a few times. The chain uses TRBV20-1 and TRBJ2-7; TRBD1 agrees at 8 bases. The CDR3 length is 14 residues. Trimming took 5 bases from V and 3 from J; bases not matched to a gene: 9. Germline CDR1 reads DFQATT; CDR2 reads SNEGSKA (reference sequence). The chain's CDR3 is CSASPTGEIYEQYF. The CDR3 DNA reads TGCAGTGCTTCGCCGACAGGGGAAATCTACGAGCAGTACTTC.

The genes are TRBV12-3 or TRBV12-4 and TRBJ1-1; D might be TRBD1 (5 bases). Trimming stripped 2 bases from V and 1 base from J, with 8 bases between. The CDR3 totals 14 residues. For the CDR3, the DNA is TGTGCCAGCAGTTTATTCCAGGGGAACACTGAAGCTTTCTTT. This sequence encodes CASSLFQGNTEAFF.

This chain connects TRBV7-8 to TRBJ2-7; the D is unclear. This CDR3 comprises 10 residues. Germline V gene lookup returns CDR1 SGHVS and CDR2 FQNEAQ. The V end was cut by 5 bases, the J end by 7 bases, with 6 bases between. CDR3 nucleotide sequence: TGTGCCAGCAGCGGGTTGGAGCAGTACTTC. It specifies CASSGLEQYF.

The V call is TRBV13, the J call TRBJ2-1; 7 bases fit TRBD2. Germline assignment: CDR1 PRHDT and CDR2 FYEKMQ (reference sequence). The CDR3 sequence is 14 residues long. V was pared by 10 bases and J by 5 bases, with 11 bases of the junction left unmatched. CDR3 sequence: CATFTSELNNEQFF. The DNA of the CDR3 is TGTGCCACCTTCACTAGCGAGCTGAACAATGAGCAGTTCTTC.

This clonotype was found many times. The chain employs TRBV2 and TRBJ2-4, with D possibly matching TRBD1 (6 bases). From germline, CDR1 is SNHLY and CDR2 FYNNEI. Trimming shortened V by 6 bases and J by 8 bases, and 17 bases separated the two germline ends. The CDR3 spans 14 residues. CDR3: CASRGQIVLDIQYF. In DNA form, the CDR3 reads TGTGCCAGCAGAGGACAGATAGTTTTAGACATTCAGTACTTC.

This chain uses TRBV5-4 with TRBJ2-2; weak D call: TRBD1 (6 bases). CDR1 and CDR2 from the germline V gene are SGHNT and YYREEE (reference sequence). Trimming left V 0 bases short and J 3 bases short, with 9 bases between. This CDR3 has 15 amino acids. The CDR3 coding sequence is TGTGCCAGCAGCTTGGGACAGGCTTACACCGGGGAGCTGTTTTTT. This codes for CASSLGQAYTGELFF.